The 25 T cell receptor beta chains given below trace back to one sample, sequenced in a study of T cells in narcolepsy. The assay was immunoSEQ multiplex PCR, and TCRdb's table has in-frame clones only and misses some. The sample consists of approximately 30,000 clones, 80% of them appearing once. Sequences were obtained from memory (CD45RA-) CD4+ T cells from blood. These receptors all come from a human donor in good health.

This chain connects TRBV7-3 to TRBJ2-1, with a possible D match to TRBD1 (6 bases). The germline gives CDR1 SGHTA, CDR2 FQGTGA. CDR3 length equals 19 residues. V shed 1 base and J shed 0 bases, with 19 bases lying between them. CDR3 region: CASSLNPTGSSSSYNEQFF. DNA of the CDR3: TGTGCCAGCAGCTTAAACCCCACAGGGTCTTCAAGCTCCTACAATGAGCAGTTCTTC.

The chain recombines TRBV4-1 with TRBJ1-1, with 9 bases aligning to TRBD1. There are 15 residues in the CDR3. Trimming cost V 4 bases and J 5 bases; bases outside gene matches: 8. The germline CDR1 and CDR2 sequences are MGHRA and YSYEKL. The CDR3 DNA reads as TGCGCCAGCAGCCGGCCCGGGACAGGGACGACTGAAGCTTTCTTT. This codes for CASSRPGTGTTEAFF.

In regard to this clone: Sequence at one end of the junction differs from germline and may be a read error. This chain links TRBV4-1 with TRBJ1-6; D ambiguous. The CDR3 length is 14 residues. The germline CDR1 and CDR2 sequences are MGHRA and YSYEKL. The CDR3 loop reads CASSPSSYNSPPHF. The CDR3 region has the DNA TGCGCCAGCAGTCCAAGCTCCTATAATTCACCCCCCCACTTT.

This chain links TRBV7-9 with TRBJ1-1; TRBD1 is a possible D gene (6 bases). The V end was cut by 6 bases, the J end by 0 bases, with 14 bases between. The CDR3 length is 15 residues. Germline V CDR1 and CDR2: SEHNR, FQNEAQ (reference sequence). The CDR3 sequence is CASRGDGGMNTEAFF. For the CDR3, the DNA is TGTGCCAGCAGAGGGGATGGGGGCATGAACACTGAAGCTTTCTTT.

The gene calls are TRBV6-5 and TRBJ2-3; 9 nucleotides match TRBD1. The V segment lost 2 bases and the J segment 5 bases; nucleotides outside the gene matches: 5. This CDR3 spans 15 amino acids. Germline CDR1 reads MNHEY; CDR2 reads SVGAGI. CDR3 residues: CASSYGTGRGDTQYF. CDR3 nucleotide sequence: TGTGCCAGCAGTTACGGGACAGGGAGAGGAGATACGCAGTATTTT.

This clone has just a few counts. The same CDR3 can be traced to other DNA sequences in this sample. The chain couples TRBV7-9 to TRBJ1-1, with D uncertain. The ends were cut back, 1 base at V and 0 bases at J, with 3 bases in the middle. Germline values: CDR1 SEHNR, CDR2 FQNEAQ (reference sequence). This CDR3 is built from 13 residues. This chain's CDR3 is CASSLEVNTEAFF. The CDR3 region has the DNA TGTGCCAGCAGCTTAGAGGTGAACACTGAAGCTTTCTTT.

The chain is built from TRBV9 and TRBJ2-2; a weak D match, TRBD1 (6 bases). Trimming stripped 2 bases from V and 6 bases from J, with 14 bases between. CDR3 length: 15 residues. Germline V lookup: CDR1 SGDLS, CDR2 YYNGEE. The CDR3 DNA reads as TGTGCCAGCAGCGTTCCAGGGGACCCCGCCGGGGAGCTGTTTTTT. Translating gives CASSVPGDPAGELFF.

A single count supports this clone. The chain combines TRBV19 with TRBJ2-5; 7 nucleotides align to TRBD2. Germline V lookup: CDR1 LNHDA, CDR2 SQIVND (reference sequence). CDR3 size: 14 residues. V was clipped by 5 bases and J by 3 bases; unmatched bases: 6. The CDR3 spells CASSGASGKETQYF. For the CDR3, the DNA is TGTGCCAGTAGTGGGGCTAGCGGAAAAGAGACCCAGTACTTC.

V is TRBV14 and J is TRBJ1-2; unclear D gene. Per the germline V gene, CDR1 is SGHDN and CDR2 is FVKESK. The CDR3 runs to 13 residues. Trimming removed 4 bases at V and 4 bases at J, with 10 bases between. The CDR3 region is CASSRSSFYGYTF. As DNA, the CDR3 is TGTGCCAGCAGCCGGTCCTCTTTCTATGGCTACACCTTC. The full variable domain, in which reference TRBV14 and TRBJ1-2 provide the parts outside the CDR3, is EAGVTQFPSHSVIEKGQTVTLRCDPISGHDNLYWYRRVMGKEIKFLLHFVKESKQDESGMPNNRFLAERTGGTYSTLKVQPAELEDSGVYFCASSRSSFYGYTFGSGTRLTVV.

The chain is built from TRBV5-4 and TRBJ2-3; 7 bases match TRBD1. V gave up 2 bases and J gave up 1 base; unmatched junction bases: 4. The CDR3 is made up of 15 amino acids. Per the germline V gene, CDR1 is SGHNT and CDR2 is YYREEE (reference sequence). CDR3 region: CASSLGGAGTDTQYF. CDR3 sequence (DNA): TGTGCCAGCAGCTTAGGGGGCGCGGGCACAGATACGCAGTATTTT.

The chain uses TRBV5-1 and TRBJ2-1; D might be TRBD1 (5 bases). In germline, CDR1 is SGHRS, CDR2 YFSETQ. The CDR3 totals 16 residues. The V end lost 4 bases, the J end lost 4 bases, and 18 bases lay between the germline ends. The CDR3 DNA sequence: TGCGCCAGCAGCCCGGAAGGGGCACTCCCGTACAATGAGCAGTTCTTC. Amino acid sequence: CASSPEGALPYNEQFF.

V is TRBV10-3 and J is TRBJ2-1; D may be TRBD1 or TRBD2 (5 bases each). CDR1 ENHRY and CDR2 SYGVKD come from the germline V gene. The CDR3 length is 16 residues. With 6 bases removed from V and 0 bases from J, the gap between germline ends came to 15 bases. CDR3 region: CAIRPGTQSSYNEQFF. The CDR3 region has the DNA TGTGCCATCAGACCTGGGACGCAGAGCTCCTACAATGAGCAGTTCTTC.

This chain connects TRBV15 to TRBJ2-7, with 7 bases identical to TRBD1. The trim removed 0 bases at V and 3 bases at J, leaving 5 bases unmatched. The CDR3 consists of 15 residues. CDR1 is LNHNV and CDR2 is YYDKDF in the germline V gene (reference sequence). CDR3: CATSRDLNRGYEQYF. In DNA, the CDR3 is TGTGCCACCAGCAGAGATCTTAACAGGGGCTACGAGCAGTACTTC.

This clone was seen just once. DNA for the CDR3: TGTGCCAGCAGCGCGACTAGCGGGTGGCCCTACGAGCAGTACTTC. It translates to CASSATSGWPYEQYF. The V and J genes are TRBV13 and TRBJ2-7; 10 bases line up with TRBD2. V lost 5 bases to trimming and J lost 2 bases; unmatched junction nucleotides: 6. Germline V gene lookup returns CDR1 PRHDT and CDR2 FYEKMQ (reference sequence). The CDR3 length is 15 residues.

This chain uses TRBV4-1 with TRBJ2-4, with 14 bases aligning to TRBD2. Germline V gene lookup returns CDR1 MGHRA and CDR2 YSYEKL. This CDR3 region has 20 residues. The V segment lost 0 bases and the J segment 1 base; nucleotides outside the gene matches: 8. CDR3 sequence reads: CASSQDLGLAGAAAKNIQYF. For the CDR3, the DNA is TGCGCCAGCAGCCAAGATCTGGGACTAGCGGGAGCAGCTGCCAAAAACATTCAGTACTTC.

The chain employs TRBV4-2 and TRBJ2-7; D gene uncertain. The V gene's germline CDR1 is LGHNA and CDR2 YNFKEQ. The germline V and J ends were trimmed by 0 bases and 5 bases, with 11 bases remaining between them. The CDR3 loop spans 14 amino acids. CDR3 DNA sequence: TGTGCCAGCAGCCAAGAGGCCCCGTCCGACGAGCAGTACTTC. This translates into CASSQEAPSDEQYF.

The J gene is TRBJ2-2, the V gene TRBV4-2, with 8 bases lining up with TRBD2. V lost 4 bases, J lost 8 bases, and 9 bases stayed unmatched. The length of the CDR3 is 15 residues. In germline, CDR1 is LGHNA, CDR2 YNFKEQ. DNA of the CDR3: TGTGCCAGCAGCCCTCCCGGGACTAGGGTAGGGGAGCTGTTTTTT. Protein sequence: CASSPPGTRVGELFF.

V usage is TRBV9 and J usage is TRBJ2-7; D is perhaps TRBD1 (6 bases). Trimming cost V 0 bases and J 6 bases, with 13 bases left between them. This CDR3 spans 14 amino acids. Germline assignment: CDR1 SGDLS and CDR2 YYNGEE. The CDR3 nucleotides are TGTGCCAGCAGCGTAGGAGGGGGTTACGGCGAGCAGTACTTC. This encodes CASSVGGGYGEQYF. The complete variable domain, with remaining parts taken from reference TRBV9 and TRBJ2-7, reads DSGVTQTPKHLITATGQRVTLRCSPRSGDLSVYWYQQSLDQGLQFLIQYYNGEERAKGNILERFSAQQFPDLHSELNLSSLELGDSALYFCASSVGGGYGEQYFGPGTRLTVT.

The CDR3 region is CASSVGSKETQYF. The CDR3 bases are TGTGCCAGCAGTGTGGGCTCAAAAGAGACCCAGTACTTC. The rearrangement links TRBV2 to TRBJ2-5, with no clear D. The germline gives CDR1 SNHLY, CDR2 FYNNEI. V was trimmed by 4 bases and J by 3 bases, leaving 9 bases between them. The CDR3 contains 13 residues.

The gene calls are TRBV5-1 and TRBJ2-7; TRBD2 agrees at 7 bases. After removal of 1 base from V and 0 bases from J, the junction contained 10 bases not matched to a gene. The germline V gene has CDR1 SGHRS and CDR2 YFSETQ. The CDR3 covers 17 residues. In nucleotides, the CDR3 is TGCGCCAGCAGCTTGTCGAGCGGTAGCGGGTTCTCCTACGAGCAGTACTTC. The encoded protein is CASSLSSGSGFSYEQYF.

The chain employs TRBV27 and TRBJ1-1; TRBD1 matches at 8 bases. After removal of 5 bases from V and 4 bases from J, the junction contained 6 bases not matched to a gene. CDR1 MNHEY and CDR2 SMNVEV come from the germline V gene (reference sequence). The CDR3 covers 14 residues. The CDR3 loop reads CASSQRQGSTEAFF. CDR3 sequence (DNA): TGTGCCAGCAGTCAGAGACAGGGGTCCACTGAAGCTTTCTTT.

CDR3 in DNA: TGCACCAGCAGCCCTAGGGATCAGCCCCAGCATTTT. Amino acid sequence: CTSSPRDQPQHF. J is TRBJ1-5 and V is TRBV1. TRBV1 corresponds to a pseudogene. This CDR3 region has 12 residues.

This chain joins TRBV6-1 and TRBJ1-5; 9 nucleotides align to TRBD1. Trimming removed 6 bases from V and 6 bases from J; junction bases left unmatched: 9. Germline CDR1 is MNHNS and CDR2 is SASEGT. The CDR3 sequence is 15 residues long. The CDR3 region is CASRGGQGTFQPQHF. In DNA form, the CDR3 reads TGTGCCAGCAGGGGGGGACAGGGAACATTTCAGCCCCAGCATTTT.

The chain carries TRBV18 and TRBJ2-1, with 13 bases fitting TRBD2. The V gene end was trimmed by 3 bases and the J gene end by 1 base; junction bases not matched to a gene: 3. The length of the CDR3 is 17 residues. From germline, CDR1 is KGHSH and CDR2 LQKENI. The CDR3 here is CASSPRTSGGSYNEQFF. CDR3 DNA sequence: TGTGCCAGCTCACCTCGGACTAGCGGGGGATCCTACAATGAGCAGTTCTTC.

This clone was seen only once. This chain uses TRBV2 with TRBJ1-2, with 9 bases lining up with TRBD1. The CDR3 spans 14 residues. With V trimmed by 7 bases and J by 6 bases, 9 bases remained unmatched. Germline V gene data show CDR1 as SNHLY and CDR2 as FYNNEI. The CDR3 here is CASTGTGFGHGYTF. CDR3 nucleotide sequence: TGTGCCAGCACCGGGACAGGGTTTGGCCATGGCTACACCTTC.